This is a list of T cell receptor beta chains from one sample in a study of beta chain features in type 1 diabetes. TCRdb's table, derived via immunoSEQ multiplex PCR, lists solely in-frame clones and lacks some. The sample holds 900,000 or so clones, roughly a sixth seen once. Sample: naive CD4+ T cells from blood. The source of these receptors is a woman between 18 and 29 years old in good health. The conserved cysteine and the conserved F or W are not part of the CDR3 here. A D gene is named only where the DNA matches it firmly.

D gene: .
V gene: TRBV18
CDR3 protein: ASSLRDSYEQY

D gene: TRBD2
V gene: TRBV27
CDR3 protein: ASSQPGLAGNNEQF

D gene: .
V gene: TRBV6-6
CDR3 protein: AISLEQSSGANVLT

D gene: TRBD2
V gene: TRBV9
CDR3 protein: ASSATSGREAVY

D gene: TRBD1
V gene: TRBV19
CDR3 protein: ASSTRQGGNYGYT

D gene: .
V gene: TRBV6-6
CDR3 protein: ASQEEGVGSYNEQF

D gene: TRBD1
V gene: TRBV19
CDR3 protein: ASSMGDRRLYEQY

D gene: .
V gene: TRBV10-3
CDR3 protein: ATLEGNNNYGYT

D gene: TRBD1
V gene: TRBV2
CDR3 protein: ASRVSRDRERDTQY

D gene: .
V gene: TRBV15
CDR3 protein: ATSSALKDEQY

D gene: TRBD1
V gene: TRBV7-6
CDR3 protein: ASSPDRVGPQH

D gene: TRBD2
V gene: TRBV10-2
CDR3 protein: ASSGPQLSGLAGSSGANVLT

D gene: .
V gene: TRBV5-4
CDR3 protein: ASSLGAGDQPQH

D gene: .
V gene: TRBV27
CDR3 protein: ASSPGTGVHEQY

D gene: .
V gene: TRBV7-2
CDR3 protein: ASSWGAGPGTDTQY

D gene: TRBD1
V gene: TRBV7-2
CDR3 protein: ASSLVLTGAQDEQY

D gene: TRBD2
V gene: TRBV27
CDR3 protein: ASTPIPSGSFYEQY

D gene: TRBD2
V gene: TRBV7-8
CDR3 protein: ASSRGGPKREQY

D gene: .
V gene: TRBV25-1
CDR3 protein: ASSRDIYEQY

D gene: .
V gene: TRBV28
CDR3 protein: ASQTPGYGYT

D gene: .
V gene: TRBV27
CDR3 protein: ASSLPGDTEAF

D gene: TRBD1
V gene: TRBV18
CDR3 protein: ASSRAGTGSYEQY

D gene: TRBD1
V gene: TRBV7-2
CDR3 protein: ASSRTGYNEQF

D gene: .
V gene: TRBV15
CDR3 protein: ATSNLFGPHTEAF

D gene: TRBD1
V gene: TRBV28
CDR3 protein: ASSFNRGLSYEQY

D gene: TRBD1
V gene: TRBV16
CDR3 protein: ASSQPTRQGLGQY

D gene: .
V gene: TRBV23-1
CDR3 protein: ASSQGRGAKETQY

D gene: TRBD1
V gene: TRBV7-8
CDR3 protein: ASSKTGTAAYEQY

D gene: TRBD1
V gene: TRBV28
CDR3 protein: ASRLTGAVSGYT

D gene: .
V gene: TRBV6-1
CDR3 protein: ASSVDRSYEQY

D gene: .
V gene: TRBV6-4
CDR3 protein: ASSEQGDYYNEQF

D gene: .
V gene: TRBV11-2
CDR3 protein: ASRGGNEQY

D gene: TRBD2
V gene: TRBV18
CDR3 protein: ASSPPNLSGSDRQETQY

D gene: .
V gene: TRBV6-4
CDR3 protein: ASRGTQGTNEKLF

D gene: .
V gene: TRBV20-1
CDR3 protein: SGTVNYEQY

D gene: .
V gene: TRBV15
CDR3 protein: ATSRDSFNEQF

D gene: .
V gene: TRBV9
CDR3 protein: ASSVGPGNEDYT

D gene: TRBD2
V gene: TRBV5-1
CDR3 protein: ASSLRLAGSQETQY

D gene: TRBD2
V gene: TRBV2
CDR3 protein: ASSEALAGGPHEQY

D gene: .
V gene: TRBV5-6
CDR3 protein: ASSFGGPGHEQF

D gene: TRBD1
V gene: TRBV14
CDR3 protein: ASSVDREETQY

D gene: TRBD2
V gene: TRBV27
CDR3 protein: ASSLVSGRSGEQY

D gene: TRBD1
V gene: TRBV6-1
CDR3 protein: ASRVGGRTDTQY

D gene: .
V gene: TRBV7-2
CDR3 protein: ASSGGARTRDTQY

D gene: TRBD1
V gene: TRBV28
CDR3 protein: ASSQGGGGGDTQY

D gene: TRBD1
V gene: TRBV7-9
CDR3 protein: ASSLRRQGALYNEQF

D gene: .
V gene: TRBV28
CDR3 protein: ASLLGGIGNQPQH

D gene: TRBD1
V gene: TRBV2
CDR3 protein: ASRDRTGGHGEQF

D gene: TRBD1
V gene: TRBV29-1
CDR3 protein: SAYPGQAVAEAF

D gene: TRBD1
V gene: TRBV6-5
CDR3 protein: ASSGQGNEKLF

D gene: .
V gene: TRBV7-9
CDR3 protein: ASSRIQGQPQH

D gene: .
V gene: TRBV6-5
CDR3 protein: ASSYPRLGTGELF

D gene: .
V gene: TRBV20-1
CDR3 protein: SARGVGGYT